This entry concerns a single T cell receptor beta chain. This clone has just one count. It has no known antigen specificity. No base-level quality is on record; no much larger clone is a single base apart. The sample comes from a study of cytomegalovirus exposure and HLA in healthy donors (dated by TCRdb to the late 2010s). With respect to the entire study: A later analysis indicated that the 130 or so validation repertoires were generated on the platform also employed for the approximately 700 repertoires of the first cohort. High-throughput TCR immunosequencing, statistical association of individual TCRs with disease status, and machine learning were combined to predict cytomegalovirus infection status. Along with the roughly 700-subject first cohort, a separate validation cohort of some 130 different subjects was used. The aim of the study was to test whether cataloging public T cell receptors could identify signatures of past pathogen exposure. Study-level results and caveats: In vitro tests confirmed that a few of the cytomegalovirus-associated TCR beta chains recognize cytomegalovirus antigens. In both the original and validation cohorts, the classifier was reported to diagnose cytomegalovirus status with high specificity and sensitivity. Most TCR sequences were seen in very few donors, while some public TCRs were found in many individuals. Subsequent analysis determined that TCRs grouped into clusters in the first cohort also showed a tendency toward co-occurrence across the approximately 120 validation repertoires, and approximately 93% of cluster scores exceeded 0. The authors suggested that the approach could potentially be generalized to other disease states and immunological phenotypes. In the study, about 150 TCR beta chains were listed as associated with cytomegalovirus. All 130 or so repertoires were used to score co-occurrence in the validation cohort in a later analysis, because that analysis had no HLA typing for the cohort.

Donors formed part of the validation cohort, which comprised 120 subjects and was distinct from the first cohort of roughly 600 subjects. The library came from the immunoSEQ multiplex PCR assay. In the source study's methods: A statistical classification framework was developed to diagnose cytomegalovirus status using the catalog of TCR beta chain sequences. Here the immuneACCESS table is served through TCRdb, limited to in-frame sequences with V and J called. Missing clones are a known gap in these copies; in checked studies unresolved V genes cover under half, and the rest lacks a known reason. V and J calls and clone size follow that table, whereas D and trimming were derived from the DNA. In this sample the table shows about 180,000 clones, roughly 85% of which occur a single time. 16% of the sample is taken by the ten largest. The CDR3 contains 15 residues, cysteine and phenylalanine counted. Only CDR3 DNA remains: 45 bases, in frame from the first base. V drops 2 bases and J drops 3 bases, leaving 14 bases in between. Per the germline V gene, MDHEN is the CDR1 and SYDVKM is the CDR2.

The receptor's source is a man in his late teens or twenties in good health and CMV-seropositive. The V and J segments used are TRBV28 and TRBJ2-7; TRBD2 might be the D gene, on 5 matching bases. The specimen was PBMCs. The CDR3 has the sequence CASSLKWTPFYEQYF. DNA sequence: TGTGCCAGCAGTTTAAAGTGGACTCCATTCTACGAGCAGTACTTC.